Shown below are 25 T cell receptor beta chains from a single sample sequenced in a study of patients and donors after allogeneic stem cell transplantation. TCRdb used MiXCR to reprocess the RT-PCR reads, holding one entry per CDR3 protein. This repertoire shows around 200,000 distinct CDR3 sequences, about 38% found once; its top ten account for roughly 10%. The source material was blood, either unsorted or a sorted T cell fraction (not recorded which). Every receptor here comes from a human donor who was either an allogeneic HSCT recipient or a stem cell or donor lymphocyte infusion donor (not recorded which). It is not recorded whose cells these are; they may come from a transplant donor.

The chain uses TRBV5-1 and TRBJ2-1; possibly TRBD2 for D (6 bases). V gave up 0 bases and J gave up 7 bases, with 8 bases separating them. This CDR3 region has 13 residues. Germline assignment: CDR1 SGHRS and CDR2 YFSETQ. CDR3 residues: CASSLGLGNEQFF. In DNA, the CDR3 is TGCGCCAGCAGCTTGGGACTAGGGAATGAGCAGTTCTTC.

This chain connects TRBV20-1 to TRBJ2-2, with no clear D. Per the germline V gene, CDR1 is DFQATT and CDR2 is SNEGSKA (reference sequence). The V and J ends lost 0 bases and 6 bases respectively, with 2 bases between them. The CDR3 sequence is 11 residues long. The CDR3 loop is CSARESGELFF. The CDR3 nucleotides are TGCAGTGCTAGAGAGTCCGGGGAGCTGTTTTTT.

CDR3 nucleotides: TGTGCCAGCAGCTTTTGGGGGGCAGATACGCAGTATTTT. The encoded protein is CASSFWGADTQYF. The V and J genes are TRBV11-1 and TRBJ2-3; TRBD2 might be the D (6 bases). The V end was cut by 3 bases, the J end by 4 bases, with 8 bases between. The CDR3 has 13 amino acids. From germline, CDR1 is SGHAT and CDR2 FQDESV (reference sequence).

This clonotype was detected many times. J is TRBJ1-5 and V is TRBV12-3 or TRBV12-4; D is uncertain. The CDR3 covers 14 residues. V dropped 2 bases and J dropped 1 base, with 6 bases sitting between them. Written as DNA, the CDR3 is TGTGCCAGCAGTTTAATGCAAAGCAATCAGCCCCAGCATTTT. Amino acid sequence: CASSLMQSNQPQHF.

The V and J genes are TRBV27 and TRBJ1-5, with D possibly being TRBD1 (6 bases). Germline values: CDR1 MNHEY, CDR2 SMNVEV (reference sequence). V was shortened by 5 bases and J by 0 bases, with 11 bases between the two germline ends. The CDR3 covers 15 residues. CDR3: CASSRQAYSNQPQHF. CDR3 nucleotide sequence: TGTGCCAGCAGTCGACAGGCCTATAGCAATCAGCCCCAGCATTTT.

This clonotype was seen a few times. The gene calls are TRBV12-3 or TRBV12-4 and TRBJ1-6, with 8 positions matching TRBD1. J gave up 7 bases and V 5 bases, and 7 bases lay outside the gene matches. This CDR3 has 15 amino acids. The CDR3 is CASSTRTGWNSPLHF. CDR3 in DNA: TGTGCCAGCAGTACCCGGACAGGGTGGAATTCACCCCTCCACTTT.

In its sample, this clonotype was seen a few times. J is TRBJ1-1 and V is TRBV20-1; D is uncertain. The germline V and J ends were trimmed by 4 bases and 1 base, with 7 bases remaining between them. The germline V gene encodes CDR1 DFQATT and CDR2 SNEGSKA (reference sequence). This CDR3 is built from 12 residues. The CDR3 DNA is TGCAGTGCTAAGATCCCGAACACTGAAGCTTTCTTT. The encoded protein is CSAKIPNTEAFF.

CDR3 amino acids: CASGDRRNNEQFF. The DNA of the CDR3 is TGTGCCAGCGGGGACAGGAGAAACAATGAGCAGTTCTTC. V gene TRBV2 combines with J gene TRBJ2-1; TRBD1 agrees at 8 bases. CDR1 SNHLY and CDR2 FYNNEI come from the germline V gene. V shed 8 bases and J 5 bases; nucleotides not matched to a gene: 5. The CDR3 is made up of 13 amino acids.

The chain recombines TRBV4-1 with TRBJ1-3; tentative D call: TRBD1 (5 bases). The CDR3 consists of 17 residues. Germline CDR1 reads MGHRA; CDR2 reads YSYEKL. The V gene lost 0 bases and the J gene lost 9 bases, with 21 bases spanning the gap. The CDR3 DNA reads as TGCGCCAGCAGCCAAGAGTCGGGGGGGTTCCTCCCCCCCACCATATATTTT. The encoded protein is CASSQESGGFLPPTIYF.

The chain is built from TRBV28 and TRBJ2-4; 8 bases are shared with TRBD1. Losses at the gene ends were 4 bases for V and 4 bases for J; bases not matched to a gene: 6. The CDR3 sequence is 15 residues long. The germline gives CDR1 MDHEN, CDR2 SYDVKM. CDR3 amino acids: CASSSPGTGKNIQYF. In DNA, the CDR3 is TGTGCCAGCAGTTCCCCCGGGACAGGAAAAAACATTCAGTACTTC.

The rearrangement joins TRBV10-3 to TRBJ1-3, with 10 bases fitting TRBD1. This CDR3 is built from 16 residues. Germline lookup yields CDR1 ENHRY and CDR2 SYGVKD. V gave up 7 bases and J gave up 4 bases; unmatched junction bases: 10. CDR3 region: CAITVPGQGSGNTIYF. The CDR3 region has the DNA TGTGCCATCACCGTCCCGGGACAGGGGTCCGGAAACACCATATATTTT.

The chain joins TRBV5-6 to TRBJ1-2; TRBD1 might be the D (6 bases). The CDR3 runs 14 residues. The V end lost 2 bases, the J end lost 8 bases, and 16 bases lay between the germline ends. The germline CDR1 and CDR2 sequences are SGHDT and YYEEEE. In nucleotides, the CDR3 is TGTGCCAGCAGCTTCGGGACATGGGTTTCCGGCTACACCTTC. It translates to CASSFGTWVSGYTF. Full variable domain (missing parts from reference TRBV5-6 and TRBJ1-2): DAGVTQSPTHLIKTRGQQVTLRCSPKSGHDTVSWYQQALGQGPQFIFQYYEEEERQRGNFPDRFSGHQFPNYSSELNVNALLLGDSALYLCASSFGTWVSGYTFGSGTRLTVV.

This clonotype was detected ten times or more. The chain is built from TRBV28 and TRBJ1-2, with TRBD1 identical over 12 bases. From germline, CDR1 is MDHEN and CDR2 SYDVKM. The CDR3 length is 18 residues. Trimming at V came to 4 bases and at J to 4 bases, leaving 13 bases not matched to a gene. This chain's CDR3 is CASSSIPGQGALGYGYTF. CDR3 nucleotides: TGTGCCAGCAGTTCAATCCCGGGACAGGGGGCGCTGGGCTATGGCTACACCTTC.

This sequence joins TRBV18 and TRBJ2-1; D is undetermined. CDR1 is KGHSH and CDR2 is LQKENI in the germline V gene. The CDR3 consists of 13 residues. Trimming took 5 bases from V and 7 from J, leaving 12 bases between them. CDR3 amino acids: CASSEVKGNEQFF. The CDR3 nucleotides are TGTGCCAGCTCAGAAGTGAAAGGAAATGAGCAGTTCTTC. The full variable domain, with the rest looked up from reference TRBV18 and TRBJ2-1, is NAGVMQNPRHLVRRRGQEARLRCSPMKGHSHVYWYRQLPEEGLKFMVYLQKENIIDESGMPKERFSAEFPKEGPSILRIQQVVRGDSAAYFCASSEVKGNEQFFGPGTRLTVL.

The chain recombines TRBV28 with TRBJ1-3; maybe TRBD1 (6 bases). V was shortened by 4 bases and J by 0 bases, with 13 bases between the two germline ends. CDR3 length: 16 amino acids. The germline V gene encodes CDR1 MDHEN and CDR2 SYDVKM. CDR3 protein: CASSSGGGFSGNTIYF. Here the CDR3 DNA reads TGTGCCAGCAGTTCCGGAGGGGGGTTCTCTGGAAACACCATATATTTT.

This clonotype was seen only once. V and J are TRBV5-1 and TRBJ2-7; D is ambiguous. There are 14 residues in the CDR3. Per the germline V gene, CDR1 is SGHRS and CDR2 is YFSETQ. Trimming cost V 2 bases and J 2 bases, with 11 bases left between them. The CDR3 DNA reads TGCGCCAGCAGCTTACTCACCCGGGCCTACGAGCAGTACTTC. The encoded protein is CASSLLTRAYEQYF.

This chain links TRBV12-3 or TRBV12-4 with TRBJ1-3, with D perhaps TRBD1 (6 bases). V shed 2 bases and J shed 4 bases, with 12 bases lying between them. The CDR3 runs 15 residues. The CDR3 loop reads CASSLSGGRGNTIYF. The CDR3 bases are TGTGCCAGCAGTTTAAGTGGGGGGCGGGGAAACACCATATATTTT.

The J gene is TRBJ1-4, the V gene TRBV11-2; TRBD1 aligns across 9 bases. The CDR3 has 16 amino acids. The V gene's germline CDR1 is SGHAT and CDR2 FQNNGV. Trimming cost V 5 bases and J 8 bases; bases outside gene matches: 12. CDR3 in amino acids: CASSPNAGQGIEKLFF. CDR3 nucleotides: TGTGCCAGCAGCCCAAATGCGGGACAGGGCATAGAAAAACTGTTTTTT. The whole variable domain, filled in from reference TRBV11-2 and TRBJ1-4, reads EAGVAQSPRYKIIEKRQSVAFWCNPISGHATLYWYQQILGQGPKLLIQFQNNGVVDDSQLPKDRFSAERLKGVDSTLKIQPAKLEDSAVYLCASSPNAGQGIEKLFFGSGTQLSVL.

Comments on this clonotype: The final CDR3 position lacks the conserved phenylalanine or tryptophan, pointing to a likely read error. The chain combines TRBV10-3 with TRBJ1-1, with a tentative D call TRBD1 (6 bases). The CDR3 length is 17 residues. The V end lost 0 bases, the J end lost 1 base, and 15 bases lay between the germline ends. Germline assignment: CDR1 ENHRY and CDR2 SYGVKD. CDR3 DNA: TGTGCCATCAGTGAGTCGAGGGGGGGCGCTGGGAACACTGAAGCTTTCTTA. This translates into CAISESRGGAGNTEAFL.

The table lists this clonotype with a count of one. At one of its ends the junction is not consistent with the germline gene, which may arise from a read error. The J gene is TRBJ1-5, the V gene TRBV30; D is possibly TRBD1 (6 bases). CDR1 is GTSNPN and CDR2 is SVGIG in the germline V gene (reference sequence). The CDR3 spans 13 residues. The CDR3, as DNA: TGTGCCTCGGGGGCCCATAGCAATCACCCCCAGCATTTT. This translates into CASGAHSNHPQHF.

A few counts support this clonotype. This sequence joins TRBV7-9 and TRBJ1-2; D gene unclear. Germline V gene sequence: CDR1 SEHNR, CDR2 FQNEAQ (reference sequence). The CDR3 totals 13 residues. Trimming stripped 0 bases from V and 14 bases from J, with 16 bases between. CDR3 in DNA: TGTGCCAGCAGCTTAGCAGAGGTTTCCGCCGCGACCTTC. Protein product: CASSLAEVSAATF. The full variable domain, completed using reference TRBV7-9 and TRBJ1-2, is DTGVSQNPRHKITKRGQNVTFRCDPISEHNRLYWYRQTLGQGPEFLTYFQNEAQLEKSRLLSDRFSAERPKGSFSTLEIQRTEQGDSAMYLCASSLAEVSAATFGSGTRLTVV.

The chain has TRBV20-1 and TRBJ2-7, with 7 nucleotides matching TRBD1. Germline trimming cut 6 bases from V and 3 bases from J; bases unmatched to any gene: 11. The CDR3 runs to 14 residues. CDR1 is DFQATT, CDR2 SNEGSKA, per germline (reference sequence). This CDR3 reads CSAVGHGQVYEQYF. The CDR3 bases are TGCAGTGCCGTGGGCCACGGACAGGTCTACGAGCAGTACTTC.

This clonotype was observed once. V usage is TRBV4-1 and J usage is TRBJ2-5; 7 nucleotides align to TRBD1. The trim removed 5 bases at V and 5 bases at J, leaving 14 bases unmatched. The germline V gene encodes CDR1 MGHRA and CDR2 YSYEKL. The CDR3 length is 16 residues. CDR3 region: CASSRVGGQIWETQYF. The CDR3 nucleotides read TGCGCCAGCAGCAGGGTAGGGGGACAGATCTGGGAGACCCAGTACTTC.

This sequence joins TRBV9 and TRBJ1-4; D remains ambiguous. The CDR3 is 17 residues long. Germline CDR1 is SGDLS and CDR2 is YYNGEE. V lost 0 bases and J lost 0, with 12 bases in between. CDR3 sequence reads: CASSVGEAFATNEKLFF. The CDR3 DNA is TGTGCCAGCAGCGTAGGGGAGGCCTTCGCAACTAATGAAAAACTGTTTTTT.

The CDR3 nucleotides read TGTGCCAGCAGCGTAAGACAGAACACCGGGGAGCTGTTTTTT. It translates to CASSVRQNTGELFF. The chain is built from TRBV9 and TRBJ2-2; no reliable D call. This CDR3 is 14 amino acids long. The germline CDR1 and CDR2 sequences are SGDLS and YYNGEE. V shed 1 base and J shed 1 base, with 5 bases lying between them.